This TCR beta chain is from a study of blood T cell repertoires in COVID-19. For the study at large: Nucleic acid was either cDNA or gDNA, and it came from T cells, B-cell-depleted T cells, or PBMCs.

Germline CDR1 and CDR2: LGHDT and YNNKEL (reference sequence). Trimming left V 0 bases short and J 2 bases short, with 15 bases between. The CDR3 is made up of 17 amino acids. Authors' methods: Reference gene primer amplification gave estimated nucleated cell counts. TCRdb's table, derived via immunoSEQ multiplex PCR, lists solely in-frame clones and lacks some. That table is the source of V, J and clone size, and D and trimming were worked out from the DNA. The data hold tens of thousands of clones, with 88% observed a single time. Sequencing input: peripheral blood. The clonotype was recovered from a human donor in a cohort sampled during active COVID-19. The chain links TRBV3-1 (or the pseudogene TRBV3-2) to TRBJ2-3; possibly TRBD2 for D (6 bases). The CDR3 sequence is CASSQDTGRPFTDTQYF. The CDR3 coding sequence is TGTGCCAGCAGCCAAGATACGGGGAGGCCCTTCACAGATACGCAGTATTTT.